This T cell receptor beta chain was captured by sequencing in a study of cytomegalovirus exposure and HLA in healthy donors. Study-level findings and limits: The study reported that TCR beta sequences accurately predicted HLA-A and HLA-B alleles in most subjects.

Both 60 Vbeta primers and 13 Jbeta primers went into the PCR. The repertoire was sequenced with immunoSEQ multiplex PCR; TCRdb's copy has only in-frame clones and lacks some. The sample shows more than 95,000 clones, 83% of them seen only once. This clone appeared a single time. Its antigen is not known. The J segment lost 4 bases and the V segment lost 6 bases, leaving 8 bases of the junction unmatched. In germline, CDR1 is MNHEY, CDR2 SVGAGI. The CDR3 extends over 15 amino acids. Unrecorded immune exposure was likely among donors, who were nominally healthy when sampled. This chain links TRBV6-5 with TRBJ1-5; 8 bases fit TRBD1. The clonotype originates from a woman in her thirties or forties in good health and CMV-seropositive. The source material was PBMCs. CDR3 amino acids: CASSQTGTGNQPQHF. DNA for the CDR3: TGTGCCAGCAGCCAGACCGGGACAGGTAATCAGCCCCAGCATTTT.